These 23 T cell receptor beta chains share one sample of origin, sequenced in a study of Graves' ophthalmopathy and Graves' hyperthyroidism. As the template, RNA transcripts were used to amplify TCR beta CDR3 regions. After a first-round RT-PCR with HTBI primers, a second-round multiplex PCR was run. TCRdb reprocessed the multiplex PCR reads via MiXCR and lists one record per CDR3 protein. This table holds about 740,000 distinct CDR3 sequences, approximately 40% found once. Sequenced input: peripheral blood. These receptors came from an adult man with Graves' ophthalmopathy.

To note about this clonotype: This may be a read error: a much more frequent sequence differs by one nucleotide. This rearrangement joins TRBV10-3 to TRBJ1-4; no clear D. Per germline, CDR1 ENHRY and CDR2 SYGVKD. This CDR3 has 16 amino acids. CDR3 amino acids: CAISEPYGGSDENLFF. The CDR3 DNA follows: TGTGCCATCAGTGAGCCATACGGTGGGTCCGATGAAAACCTGTTTTTT.

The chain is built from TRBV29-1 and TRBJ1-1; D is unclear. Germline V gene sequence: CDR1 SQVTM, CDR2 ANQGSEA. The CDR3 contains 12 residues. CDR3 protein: CSEVGRDTEAFF. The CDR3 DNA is TGCAGTGAAGTCGGACGGGACACTGAAGCTTTCTTT.

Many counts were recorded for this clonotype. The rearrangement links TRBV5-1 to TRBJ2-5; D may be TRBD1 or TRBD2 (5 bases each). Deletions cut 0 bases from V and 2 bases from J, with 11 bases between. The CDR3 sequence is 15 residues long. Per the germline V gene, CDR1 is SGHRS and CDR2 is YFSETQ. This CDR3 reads CASSLVGREQETQYF. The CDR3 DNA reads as TGCGCCAGCAGCTTGGTTGGCAGGGAGCAAGAGACCCAGTACTTC.

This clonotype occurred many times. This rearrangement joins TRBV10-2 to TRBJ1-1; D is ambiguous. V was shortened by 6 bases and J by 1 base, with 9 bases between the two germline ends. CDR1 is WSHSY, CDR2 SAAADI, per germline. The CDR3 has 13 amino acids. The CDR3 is CASRQYRNTEAFF. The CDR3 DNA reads TGCGCCAGCAGGCAATACAGGAACACTGAAGCTTTCTTT.

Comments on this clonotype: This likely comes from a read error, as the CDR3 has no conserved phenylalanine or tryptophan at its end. CDR3 residues: CASSLGTGKETQYC. CDR3 DNA: TGTGCCAGCAGTTTAGGGACAGGGAAAGAGACCCAGTACTGC. The chain uses TRBV12-3 or TRBV12-4 and TRBJ2-5; 8 positions agree with TRBD1. There are 14 residues in the CDR3. With V trimmed by 1 base and J by 3 bases, 1 base remained unmatched.

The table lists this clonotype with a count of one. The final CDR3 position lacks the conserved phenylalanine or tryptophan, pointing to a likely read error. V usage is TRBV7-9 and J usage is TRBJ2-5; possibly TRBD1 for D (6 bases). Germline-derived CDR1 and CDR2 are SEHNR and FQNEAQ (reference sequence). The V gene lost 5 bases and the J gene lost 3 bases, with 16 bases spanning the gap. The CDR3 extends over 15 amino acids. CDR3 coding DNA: TGTGCCAGCAGCGCCCCGGACAGTGTGGAAGAGACCCAGTACCTC. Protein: CASSAPDSVEETQYL.

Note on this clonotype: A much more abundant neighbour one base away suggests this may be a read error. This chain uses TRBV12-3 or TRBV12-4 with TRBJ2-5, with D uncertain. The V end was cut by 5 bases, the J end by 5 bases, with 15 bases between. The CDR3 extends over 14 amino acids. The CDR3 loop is CASSESIGVETQYF. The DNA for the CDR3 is TGTGCCAGCAGTGAGTCGATTGGTGTGGAGACCCAGTACTTC.

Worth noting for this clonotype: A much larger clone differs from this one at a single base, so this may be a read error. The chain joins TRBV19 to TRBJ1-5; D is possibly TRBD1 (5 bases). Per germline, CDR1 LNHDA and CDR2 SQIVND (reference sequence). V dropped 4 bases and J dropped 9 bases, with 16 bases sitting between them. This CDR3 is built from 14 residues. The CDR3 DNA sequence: TGTGCCAGTAGTACGAGGGGAGGGGACGGGCCCCAGCATTTT. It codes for CASSTRGGDGPQHF.

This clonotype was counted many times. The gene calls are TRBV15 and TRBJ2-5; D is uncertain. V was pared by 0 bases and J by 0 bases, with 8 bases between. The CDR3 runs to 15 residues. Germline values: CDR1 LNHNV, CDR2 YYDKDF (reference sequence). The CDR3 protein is CATSRDRQNQETQYF. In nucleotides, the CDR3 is TGTGCCACCAGCAGAGATCGGCAGAACCAAGAGACCCAGTACTTC.

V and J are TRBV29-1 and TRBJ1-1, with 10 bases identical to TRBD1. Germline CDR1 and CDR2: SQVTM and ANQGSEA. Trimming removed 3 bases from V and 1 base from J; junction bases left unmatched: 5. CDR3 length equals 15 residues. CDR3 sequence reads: CSVDFDRGPNTEAFF. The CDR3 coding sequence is TGCAGCGTTGACTTCGACAGGGGGCCGAACACTGAAGCTTTCTTT.

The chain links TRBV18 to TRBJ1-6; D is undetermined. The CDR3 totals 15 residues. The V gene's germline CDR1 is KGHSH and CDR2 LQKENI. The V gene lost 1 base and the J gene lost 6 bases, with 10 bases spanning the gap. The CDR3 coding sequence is TGTGCCAGCTCACCACAGGGAGGTTCTAATTCACCCCTCCACTTT. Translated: CASSPQGGSNSPLHF.

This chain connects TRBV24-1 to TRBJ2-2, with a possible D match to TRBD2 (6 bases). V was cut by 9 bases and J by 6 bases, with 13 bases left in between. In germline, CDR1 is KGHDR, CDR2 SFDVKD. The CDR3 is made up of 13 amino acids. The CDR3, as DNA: TGTGCCACCGCCGGGACTCGCGCCGGGGAGCTGTTTTTT. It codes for CATAGTRAGELFF.

As DNA, the CDR3 is TGCAGCGGGGGGGCCGGGGGGAACCAAGAGACCCAGTACTTC. Translated, it gives CSGGAGGNQETQYF. The V call is TRBV29-1, the J call TRBJ2-5, with D possibly matching TRBD2 (7 bases). V was clipped by 7 bases and J by 0 bases, with 15 bases between them. This CDR3 spans 14 amino acids. Germline lookup yields CDR1 SQVTM and CDR2 ANQGSEA.

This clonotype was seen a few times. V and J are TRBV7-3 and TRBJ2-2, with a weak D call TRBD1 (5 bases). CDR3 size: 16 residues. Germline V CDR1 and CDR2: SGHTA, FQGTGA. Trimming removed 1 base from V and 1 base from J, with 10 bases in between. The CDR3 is CASSLIAGRNTGELFF. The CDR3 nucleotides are TGTGCCAGCAGCTTAATCGCAGGGCGGAACACCGGGGAGCTGTTTTTT.

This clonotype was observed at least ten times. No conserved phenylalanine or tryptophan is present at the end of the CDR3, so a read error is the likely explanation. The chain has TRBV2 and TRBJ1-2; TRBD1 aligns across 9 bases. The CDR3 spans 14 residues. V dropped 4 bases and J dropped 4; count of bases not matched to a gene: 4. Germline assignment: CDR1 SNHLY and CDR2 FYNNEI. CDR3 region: CASSVGQGSYGYTL. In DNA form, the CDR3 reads TGTGCCAGCAGTGTCGGACAGGGGAGCTATGGCTACACCTTG.

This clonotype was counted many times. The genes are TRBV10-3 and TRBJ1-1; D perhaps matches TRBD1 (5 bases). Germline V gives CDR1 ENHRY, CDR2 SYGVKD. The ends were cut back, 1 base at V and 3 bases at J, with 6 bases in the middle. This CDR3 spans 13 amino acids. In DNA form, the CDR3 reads TGTGCCATCAGTGAGTTAGGGGACACTGAAGCTTTCTTT. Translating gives CAISELGDTEAFF.

The CDR3 reads CASSYLPGGSGRDQETQYF. CDR3 coding DNA: TGTGCCAGCAGTTACCTACCTGGGGGTAGCGGGAGGGACCAAGAGACCCAGTACTTC. The chain couples TRBV6-6 to TRBJ2-5, with TRBD2 matching 11 bases. The CDR3 spans 19 residues. CDR1 is MNHNY and CDR2 is SVGAGI in the germline V gene (reference sequence). V lost 2 bases to trimming and J lost 0 bases; unmatched junction nucleotides: 11.

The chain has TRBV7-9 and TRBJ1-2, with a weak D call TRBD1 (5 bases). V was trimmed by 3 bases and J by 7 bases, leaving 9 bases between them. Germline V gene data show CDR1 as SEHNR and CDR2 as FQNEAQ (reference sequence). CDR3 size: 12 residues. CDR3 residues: CASSFGTSGYTF. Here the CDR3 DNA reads TGTGCCAGCAGCTTCGGGACTAGTGGCTACACCTTC. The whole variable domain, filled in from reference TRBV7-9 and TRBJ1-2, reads DTGVSQNPRHKITKRGQNVTFRCDPISEHNRLYWYRQTLGQGPEFLTYFQNEAQLEKSRLLSDRFSAERPKGSFSTLEIQRTEQGDSAMYLCASSFGTSGYTFGSGTRLTVV.

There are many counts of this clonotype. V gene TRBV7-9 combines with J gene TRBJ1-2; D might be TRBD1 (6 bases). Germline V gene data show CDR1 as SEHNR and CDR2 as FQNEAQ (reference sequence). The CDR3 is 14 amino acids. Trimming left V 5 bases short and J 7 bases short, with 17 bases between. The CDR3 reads CASSPRDTGRGYTF. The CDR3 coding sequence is TGTGCCAGCAGCCCCCGGGACACGGGCCGTGGCTACACCTTC.

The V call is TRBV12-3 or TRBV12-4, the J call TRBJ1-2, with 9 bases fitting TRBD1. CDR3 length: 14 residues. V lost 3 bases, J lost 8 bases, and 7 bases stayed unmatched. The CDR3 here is CASSLTGGTFGYTF. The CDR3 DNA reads TGTGCCAGCAGTTTGACAGGGGGGACCTTCGGCTACACCTTC.

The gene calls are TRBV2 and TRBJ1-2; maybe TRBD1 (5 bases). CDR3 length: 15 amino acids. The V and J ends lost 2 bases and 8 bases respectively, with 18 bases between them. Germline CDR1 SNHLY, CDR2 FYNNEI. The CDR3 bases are TGTGCCAGCAGTGAATGGGAAGGGGTGAAAGTAGGCTACACCTTC. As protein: CASSEWEGVKVGYTF.

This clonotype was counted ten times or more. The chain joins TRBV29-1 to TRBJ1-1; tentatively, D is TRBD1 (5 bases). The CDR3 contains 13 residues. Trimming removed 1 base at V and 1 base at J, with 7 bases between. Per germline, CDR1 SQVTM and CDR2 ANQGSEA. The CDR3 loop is CSVEGRGNTEAFF. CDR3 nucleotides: TGCAGCGTTGAAGGTAGGGGGAACACTGAAGCTTTCTTT. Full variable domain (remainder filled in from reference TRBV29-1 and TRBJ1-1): SAVISQKPSRDICQRGTSLTIQCQVDSQVTMMFWYRQQPGQSLTLIATANQGSEATYESGFVIDKFPISRPNLTFSTLTVSNMSPEDSSIYLCSVEGRGNTEAFFGQGTRLTVV.

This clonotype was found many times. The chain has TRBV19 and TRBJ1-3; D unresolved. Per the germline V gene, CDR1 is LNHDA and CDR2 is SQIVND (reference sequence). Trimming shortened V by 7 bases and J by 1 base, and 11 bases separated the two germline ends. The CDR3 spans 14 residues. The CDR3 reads CASTSGASGNTIYF. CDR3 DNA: TGTGCCAGTACATCCGGTGCTTCTGGAAACACCATATATTTT.